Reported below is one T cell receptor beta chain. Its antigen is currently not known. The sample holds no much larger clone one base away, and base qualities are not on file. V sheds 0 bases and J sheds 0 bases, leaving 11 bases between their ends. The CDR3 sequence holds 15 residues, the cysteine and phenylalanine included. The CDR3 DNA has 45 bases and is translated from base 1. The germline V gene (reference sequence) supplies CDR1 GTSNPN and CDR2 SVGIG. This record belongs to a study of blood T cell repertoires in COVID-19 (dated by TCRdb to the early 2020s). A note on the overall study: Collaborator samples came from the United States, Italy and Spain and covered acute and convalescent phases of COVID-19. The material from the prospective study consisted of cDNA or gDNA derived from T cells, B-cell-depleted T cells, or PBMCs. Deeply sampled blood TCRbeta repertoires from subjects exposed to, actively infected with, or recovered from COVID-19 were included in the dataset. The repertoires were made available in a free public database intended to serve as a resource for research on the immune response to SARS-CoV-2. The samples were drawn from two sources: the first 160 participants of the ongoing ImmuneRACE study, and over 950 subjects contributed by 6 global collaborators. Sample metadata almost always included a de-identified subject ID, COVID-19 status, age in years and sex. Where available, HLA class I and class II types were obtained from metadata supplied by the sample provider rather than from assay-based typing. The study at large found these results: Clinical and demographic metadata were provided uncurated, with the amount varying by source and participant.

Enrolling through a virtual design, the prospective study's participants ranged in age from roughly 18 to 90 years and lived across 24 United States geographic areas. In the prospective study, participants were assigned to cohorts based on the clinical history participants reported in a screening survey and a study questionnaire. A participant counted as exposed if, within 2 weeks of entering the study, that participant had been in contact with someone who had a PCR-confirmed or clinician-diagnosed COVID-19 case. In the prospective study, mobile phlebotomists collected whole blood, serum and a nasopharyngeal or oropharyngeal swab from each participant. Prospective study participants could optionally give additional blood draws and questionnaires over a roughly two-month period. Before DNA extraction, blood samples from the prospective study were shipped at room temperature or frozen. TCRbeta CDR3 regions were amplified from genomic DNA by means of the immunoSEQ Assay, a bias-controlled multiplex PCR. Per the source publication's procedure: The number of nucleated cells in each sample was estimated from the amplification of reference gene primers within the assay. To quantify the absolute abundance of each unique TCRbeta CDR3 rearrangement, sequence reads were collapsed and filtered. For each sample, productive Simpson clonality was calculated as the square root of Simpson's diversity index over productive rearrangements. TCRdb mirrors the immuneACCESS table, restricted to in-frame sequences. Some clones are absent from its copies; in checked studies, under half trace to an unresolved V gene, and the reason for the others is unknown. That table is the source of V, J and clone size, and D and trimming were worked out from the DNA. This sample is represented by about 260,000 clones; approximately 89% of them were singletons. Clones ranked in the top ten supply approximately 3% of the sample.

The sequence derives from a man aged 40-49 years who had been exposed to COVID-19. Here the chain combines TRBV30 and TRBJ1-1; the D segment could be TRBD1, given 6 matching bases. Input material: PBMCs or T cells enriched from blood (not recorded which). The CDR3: CAWSVGGSMNTEAFF. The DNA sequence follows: TGTGCCTGGAGTGTTGGGGGCTCCATGAACACTGAAGCTTTCTTT.